Listed below are T cell receptor beta chains from one sample, sequenced in a study of T cells in localized non-small cell lung cancer. Profiling relied on immunoSEQ multiplex PCR, and the TCRdb table lists in-frame clones only, not all of them. The sample contains under 1,200 clones, 20% to 25% of which appear only once. Source: normal lung tissue next to the tumor, taken before any cancer treatment. The receptors derive from a woman aged 40 to 75 with stage I lung adenocarcinoma. Each CDR3 is given with its conserved first and last residue. The order of the fields is V gene, J gene, D gene, clone size, CDR3 DNA, CDR3 protein. A D gene is named only where the DNA matches it firmly. Rows give clone size only sometimes, using once, few, many, or a class for an expanded clone.

TRBV9	TRBJ1-5	TRBD1	medium-sized	TGTGCCAGCAGACCGGGACAGCCGGAGCAGCCCCAGCATTTT	CASRPGQPEQPQHF
TRBV12-5	TRBJ2-3	NA	NA	TGTGCTAGTGGGAGGCTGGGGGATACGCAGTATTTT	CASGRLGDTQYF
TRBV23-1	TRBJ1-3	NA	NA	TGCGCCAGCAGTCATCAGGGGCCTTCGGGAAACACCATATATTTT	CASSHQGPSGNTIYF
TRBV6-8	TRBJ1-1	NA	few	TGTGCCAGCTTAGGATCCGTCTTAATAGGAAGGGGTGAAGCTTTCTTT	CASLGSVLIGRGEAFF
TRBV19	TRBJ1-5	TRBD1	NA	TGTGCCAGTAGTATAGTAACAGGGGAGCAGCCCCAGCATTTT	CASSIVTGEQPQHF
TRBV19	TRBJ2-7	TRBD2	few	TGTGCCAGTAGTCAGCGCGGGGGGATGCAACAATTTTCCTACGAGCAGTACTTC	CASSQRGGMQQFSYEQYF
TRBV6-8	TRBJ1-2	NA	NA	TGTGCCAGCAGTTATGGGGCCGCAGAGGATGGCTACACCTTC	CASSYGAAEDGYTF
TRBV28	TRBJ1-2	TRBD1	NA	TGTGCCAGCAGTTTCGCCGGGACAGCTAACTATGGCTACACCTTC	CASSFAGTANYGYTF
TRBV30	TRBJ1-4	NA	few	TGTGCCTGGAGCCCTGGGATGGTGGAAAAACTGTTTTTT	CAWSPGMVEKLFF
TRBV6-1	TRBJ1-2	NA	medium-sized	TGTGCCAGCAGTGAAGGGACAGCTCCTGGCTACACCTTC	CASSEGTAPGYTF
TRBV11-3	TRBJ2-1	NA	NA	TGTGCCAGCAGCCTAGGGCGAGTAGCCAGCAATGAGCAGTTCTTC	CASSLGRVASNEQFF
TRBV19	TRBJ2-7	NA	NA	TGTGCCAGTAGTATGGGTGCCGGAAGCGAGCAGTACTTC	CASSMGAGSEQYF